These 23 T cell receptor beta chains came from one sample sequenced in a study of T cell responses to AZD1222 COVID-19 vaccine. Only in-frame clones appear in the TCRdb table, and some are missing; sequencing was by immunoSEQ multiplex PCR. The sample carries about 83,000 clones, roughly 88% recorded once. The sequencing here drew on peripheral blood, taken on day 0 of AZD1222 vaccination. All receptors derive from an adult in good health.

This clone was seen once. V usage is TRBV4-1 and J usage is TRBJ2-1, with D perhaps matching TRBD1 (6 bases). Per the germline V gene, CDR1 is MGHRA and CDR2 is YSYEKL. The CDR3 covers 17 residues. Trimming cost V 0 bases and J 0 bases, with 12 bases left between them. The CDR3 DNA follows: TGCGCCAGCAGCCAAGACCAGGGGACCAGCTCCTACAATGAGCAGTTCTTC. Residues: CASSQDQGTSSYNEQFF.

This clone has a single count. The CDR3 protein is CASSIRREVEQYF. CDR3 nucleotide sequence: TGTGCCAGTAGTATAAGGCGGGAGGTCGAGCAGTACTTC. This chain uses TRBV19 with TRBJ2-7, with TRBD2 identical over 8 bases. CDR1 is LNHDA, CDR2 SQIVND, per germline (reference sequence). The V segment lost 2 bases and the J segment 6 bases; nucleotides outside the gene matches: 3. The CDR3 has 13 amino acids.

CDR3 in DNA: TGTGCCAGCAGTTTCCCCGGGTCTGGCTACACCTTC. Protein product: CASSFPGSGYTF. The chain uses TRBV6-5 and TRBJ1-2; D is unclear. V lost 4 bases to trimming and J lost 7 bases, with 10 bases between them. This CDR3 has 12 residues. Per the germline V gene, CDR1 is MNHEY and CDR2 is SVGAGI.

The chain links TRBV11-2 to TRBJ2-3; 14 nucleotides match TRBD2. The germline V gene encodes CDR1 SGHAT and CDR2 FQNNGV. Trimming removed 6 bases from V and 0 bases from J; junction bases left unmatched: 8. There are 18 residues in the CDR3. The chain's CDR3 is CASSPRLAGGPSTDTQYF. The CDR3, as DNA: TGTGCCAGCAGTCCCAGACTAGCGGGGGGGCCGAGCACAGATACGCAGTATTTT.

This sequence joins TRBV6-5 and TRBJ1-5, with a tentative D call TRBD1 (6 bases). CDR1 MNHEY and CDR2 SVGAGI come from the germline V gene. The CDR3 has 16 residues. V dropped 4 bases and J dropped 6 bases, with 19 bases sitting between them. DNA of the CDR3: TGTGCCAGCAGTTTAACCGGGACAATACTATCTCAGCCCCAGCATTTT. Its translation is CASSLTGTILSQPQHF.

This chain links TRBV5-1 with TRBJ2-5, with D perhaps matching TRBD2 (6 bases). Germline CDR1 is SGHRS and CDR2 is YFSETQ. With 1 base removed from V and 5 bases from J, the gap between germline ends came to 12 bases. The CDR3 is made up of 14 amino acids. CDR3 loop: CASSLMGGGETQYF. In nucleotides, the CDR3 is TGCGCCAGCAGCTTGATGGGAGGTGGGGAGACCCAGTACTTC. Full variable domain (missing parts from reference TRBV5-1 and TRBJ2-5): KAGVTQTPRYLIKTRGQQVTLSCSPISGHRSVSWYQQTPGQGLQFLFEYFSETQRNKGNFPGRFSGRQFSNSRSEMNVSTLELGDSALYLCASSLMGGGETQYFGPGTRLLVL.

The chain is built from TRBV3-1 (or the pseudogene TRBV3-2) and TRBJ2-3, with D uncertain. This CDR3 is 12 amino acids long. CDR1 LGHDT and CDR2 YNNKEL come from the germline V gene (reference sequence). Trimming pared 2 bases from V and 5 bases from J, leaving 5 bases between. The CDR3 DNA is TGTGCCAGCAGCCAATTGGAAGATACGCAGTATTTT. Its translation: CASSQLEDTQYF.

This chain connects TRBV5-1 to TRBJ2-1; D call uncertain. V was clipped by 0 bases and J by 5 bases, with 6 bases between them. Germline V gene sequence: CDR1 SGHRS, CDR2 YFSETQ. The CDR3 has 13 residues. The CDR3 DNA is TGCGCCAGCAGCTTGGAACTTGACAATGAGCAGTTCTTC. This translates into CASSLELDNEQFF.

This clone was recorded once. J is TRBJ2-3 and V is TRBV23-1; 7 nucleotides agree with TRBD1. TRBV23-1 has ORF status, its function being uncertain. The V segment lost 10 bases and the J segment 2 bases; nucleotides outside the gene matches: 9. This CDR3 has 14 residues. Here the CDR3 reads CAILTGWPTDTQYF. The CDR3 bases are TGCGCCATCCTGACAGGGTGGCCCACAGATACGCAGTATTTT.

This rearrangement joins TRBV5-6 to TRBJ1-1; D possibly corresponds to TRBD1 (6 bases). Trimming left V 0 bases short and J 5 bases short, with 11 bases between. Germline V gene data show CDR1 as SGHDT and CDR2 as YYEEEE. CDR3 length: 14 amino acids. The CDR3 loop is CASSLVQGITEAFF. The CDR3 coding sequence is TGTGCCAGCAGCTTGGTACAGGGAATAACTGAAGCTTTCTTT.

The V and J genes are TRBV18 and TRBJ2-5; 7 bases agree with TRBD1. The CDR3 runs 16 residues. Germline V lookup: CDR1 KGHSH, CDR2 LQKENI. V was pared by 1 base and J by 1 base, with 6 bases of the junction left unmatched. CDR3 DNA: TGTGCCAGCTCACCACAGGGGGCGCGTTCCCAAGAGACCCAGTACTTC. Translating it yields CASSPQGARSQETQYF. The complete variable domain, with remaining parts taken from reference TRBV18 and TRBJ2-5, reads NAGVMQNPRHLVRRRGQEARLRCSPMKGHSHVYWYRQLPEEGLKFMVYLQKENIIDESGMPKERFSAEFPKEGPSILRIQQVVRGDSAAYFCASSPQGARSQETQYFGPGTRLLVL.

This chain links TRBV12-3 or TRBV12-4 with TRBJ2-5; D unresolved. Trimming took 6 bases from V and 5 from J, leaving 7 bases between them. This CDR3 is built from 11 residues. The CDR3 nucleotides read TGTGCCAGCAGATCGTGGGAGACCCAGTACTTC. Translating it yields CASRSWETQYF.

This chain links TRBV2 with TRBJ2-5; TRBD2 aligns across 8 bases. The V segment lost 7 bases and the J segment 7 bases; nucleotides outside the gene matches: 14. CDR3 size: 15 residues. In germline, CDR1 is SNHLY, CDR2 FYNNEI. The DNA for the CDR3 is TGTGCCAGCAAAAGTTATCGGGGGGGCGTAGTGACCCAGTACTTC. It encodes CASKSYRGGVVTQYF. The full variable domain, rest sourced from reference TRBV2 and TRBJ2-5, is EPEVTQTPSHQVTQMGQEVILRCVPISNHLYFYWYRQILGQKVEFLVSFYNNEISEKSEIFDDQFSVERPDGSNFTLKIRSTKLEDSAMYFCASKSYRGGVVTQYFGPGTRLLVL.

The rearrangement links TRBV9 to TRBJ2-7, with 10 positions matching TRBD1. The CDR3 runs 17 residues. The V and J ends lost 3 bases and 1 base, in that order; junction bases with no gene match: 10. Germline CDR1 reads SGDLS; CDR2 reads YYNGEE. The CDR3 is CASSAERQGAPSYEQYF. The CDR3 nucleotides are TGTGCCAGCAGCGCAGAGAGACAGGGGGCCCCTTCCTACGAGCAGTACTTC.

This clone was observed once. The chain combines TRBV28 with TRBJ1-2; the D is unclear. The CDR3 is made up of 15 amino acids. Trimming removed 2 bases from V and 1 base from J, with 11 bases in between. Looked up from germline, CDR1 is MDHEN and CDR2 is SYDVKM. The CDR3 bases are TGTGCCAGCAGTTTAAGGTCTGCATTTAACTATGGCTACACCTTC. It yields the protein CASSLRSAFNYGYTF.

V usage is TRBV19 and J usage is TRBJ1-4; D gene ambiguous. CDR1 and CDR2 from the germline V gene are LNHDA and SQIVND (reference sequence). The V end lost 8 bases, the J end lost 7 bases, and 14 bases lay between the germline ends. The CDR3 sequence is 13 residues long. The CDR3 coding sequence is TGTGCCAGTTATCGGAGTCCGAGTGAAAAACTGTTTTTT. It yields the protein CASYRSPSEKLFF.

The gene calls are TRBV3-1 (or the pseudogene TRBV3-2) and TRBJ2-1; perhaps D is TRBD1 or TRBD2 (6 bases each). CDR3 length equals 20 residues. Germline assignment: CDR1 LGHDT and CDR2 YNNKEL (reference sequence). With 5 bases removed from V and 4 bases from J, the gap between germline ends came to 30 bases. The DNA of the CDR3 is TGTGCCAGCAGCTCACAAGGGGGGCTGGCGGGGCGATACACATACAATGAGCAGTTCTTC. Translated, it gives CASSSQGGLAGRYTYNEQFF.

This clone was counted once. CDR3 amino acids: CASSRLTTSGVSYEQYF. The DNA for the CDR3 is TGTGCCAGCAGCCGCCTCACTACTAGCGGCGTTTCCTACGAGCAGTACTTC. V usage is TRBV4-2 and J usage is TRBJ2-7; 8 nucleotides agree with TRBD2. Germline lookup yields CDR1 LGHNA and CDR2 YNFKEQ. With V trimmed by 4 bases and J by 1 base, 12 bases remained unmatched. The CDR3 covers 17 residues.

This chain joins TRBV6-2 or TRBV6-3 and TRBJ2-1; D perhaps matches TRBD2 (6 bases). This CDR3 comprises 14 residues. V dropped 4 bases and J dropped 4 bases, with 11 bases sitting between them. CDR1 MNHEY and CDR2 SVGEGT come from the germline V gene. The chain's CDR3 is CASSSGTGYNEQFF. CDR3 in DNA: TGTGCCAGCAGTTCCGGGACTGGTTACAATGAGCAGTTCTTC.

This clone was seen a few times. This sequence joins TRBV19 and TRBJ1-5; the D gene is possibly TRBD1 (5 bases). Germline CDR1 reads LNHDA; CDR2 reads SQIVND (reference sequence). This CDR3 contains 13 residues. The V end lost 5 bases, the J end lost 5 bases, and 10 bases lay between the germline ends. The CDR3 sequence: CASSQGRDQPQHF. Here the CDR3 DNA reads TGTGCCAGTAGTCAGGGTCGTGATCAGCCCCAGCATTTT.

The chain is built from TRBV5-1 and TRBJ1-2; unclear D gene. The V end was cut by 1 base, the J end by 6 bases, with 7 bases between. CDR3 length equals 12 residues. Germline V gene sequence: CDR1 SGHRS, CDR2 YFSETQ. Here the CDR3 DNA reads TGCGCCAGCAGCTTGACAGAAAATGGCTACACCTTC. Translating it yields CASSLTENGYTF.

This chain uses TRBV10-1 with TRBJ2-3; D unresolved. Germline V CDR1 and CDR2: WNHNN, SYGVQD (reference sequence). The CDR3 length is 15 residues. Trimming stripped 0 bases from V and 6 bases from J, with 13 bases between. CDR3 sequence reads: CASSESKFDTDTQYF. CDR3 nucleotide sequence: TGCGCCAGCAGTGAGTCGAAGTTCGATACGGATACGCAGTATTTT.

The chain links TRBV9 to TRBJ1-6; D call uncertain. This CDR3 has 13 residues. Trimming shortened V by 3 bases and J by 6 bases, and 7 bases separated the two germline ends. From germline, CDR1 is SGDLS and CDR2 YYNGEE. The CDR3 sequence: CASSAESNSPLHF. In nucleotides, the CDR3 is TGTGCCAGCAGCGCCGAGAGTAATTCACCCCTCCACTTT. Combining the CDR3 with reference TRBV9 and TRBJ1-6 gives the whole variable domain DSGVTQTPKHLITATGQRVTLRCSPRSGDLSVYWYQQSLDQGLQFLIQYYNGEERAKGNILERFSAQQFPDLHSELNLSSLELGDSALYFCASSAESNSPLHFGNGTRLTVT.